This T cell receptor (beta chain) was documented in a study of shared clonotypes between healthy human individuals. About the study: Aged 18 to 49, the donors were a couple of women and a few men.

V lost 5 bases, J lost 5 bases, and 9 bases lay in between. CDR1 and CDR2 from the germline V gene are MGHDK and SYGVNS. CDR3 length equals 13 residues. Each subset's genomic DNA was split evenly across several immunoSEQ plates. Method: immunoSEQ multiplex PCR; TCRdb's copy keeps in-frame clones and lacks some. The data show approximately 2,300,000 clones, 85% to 95% seen once. Of note for this clone: Antigen: not known.

Partitioning of CD4+ cells yielded a CD45RA+ naive subset and a CD45RA-negative memory subset. Study-wide results and limits: Clonotypes that were shared across a handful of donors made up around 5% of naive CD4 clonotypes.

The rearrangement joins TRBV25-1 to TRBJ2-2; a weak D match, TRBD1 (5 bases). The clonotype originates from a man between 18 and 35 years old in good health. Some clones in this sample may be carry-over from other donors' samples. Sequences were obtained from naive CD4+ T cells from PBMCs. Described subset: CD45RA+ positively selected. The CDR3 is CASSRGNTGELFF. As DNA, the CDR3 is TGTGCCAGCAGTAGGGGTAATACCGGGGAGCTGTTTTTT.